Below are 5 T cell receptor beta chains sequenced from a single sample in a study of cytomegalovirus exposure and HLA in healthy donors. Primers: 60 Vbeta forward and 13 Jbeta reverse. Sequencing was performed with immunoSEQ multiplex PCR; in TCRdb, only in-frame clones are kept and a portion is missing. The sample lists some 170,000 clones; approximately 75% were seen once. The specimen was PBMCs. Receptors were obtained from a man aged 25 to 40 in good health and CMV-seropositive.

This rearrangement joins TRBV7-8 to TRBJ1-5; 8 bases line up with TRBD1. The germline gives CDR1 SGHVS, CDR2 FQNEAQ. The CDR3 covers 16 residues. Unmatched junction bases numbered 7, after V lost 4 bases and J lost 2 bases. The DNA of the CDR3 is TGTGCCAGCAGCTCCACGACAGGGGTCGGCAATCAGCCCCAGCATTTT. It is translated as CASSSTTGVGNQPQHF.

This clone is a singleton in its sample. The chain recombines TRBV19 with TRBJ2-5; 10 bases are shared with TRBD2. The ends lost 5 bases at V and 3 bases at J; junction bases unmatched: 6. The V gene's germline CDR1 is LNHDA and CDR2 SQIVND (reference sequence). CDR3 length equals 15 residues. Here the CDR3 reads CASSDGLAGEETQYF. In DNA form, the CDR3 reads TGTGCCAGTAGTGACGGGCTAGCGGGAGAAGAGACCCAGTACTTC.

This clone has just a few counts. This chain connects TRBV28 to TRBJ2-7; 8 positions match TRBD1. Germline assignment: CDR1 MDHEN and CDR2 SYDVKM. Germline trimming cut 3 bases from V and 3 bases from J; bases unmatched to any gene: 10. The CDR3 has 16 amino acids. CDR3 protein: CASSFNIVGQGYEQYF. Written as DNA, the CDR3 is TGTGCCAGCAGTTTTAATATAGTAGGACAGGGCTACGAGCAGTACTTC.

V gene TRBV7-8 combines with J gene TRBJ1-5; no clear D. CDR1 and CDR2 from the germline V gene are SGHVS and FQNEAQ. The germline V and J ends were trimmed by 6 bases and 0 bases, with 12 bases remaining between them. The CDR3 is 15 amino acids. As DNA, the CDR3 is TGTGCCAGCAGTCACCGGCGGGATAGCAATCAGCCCCAGCATTTT. Residues: CASSHRRDSNQPQHF.

This clone has a handful of counts. The CDR3, as DNA: TGTGCCAGCAGCTTAGGAGGGTGGGGGACAGGGTTCTACGAGCAGTACTTC. Translation: CASSLGGWGTGFYEQYF. The chain employs TRBV7-6 and TRBJ2-7; TRBD1 matches at 9 bases. CDR1 is SGHVS and CDR2 is FNYEAQ in the germline V gene. The CDR3 totals 17 residues. J was trimmed by 3 bases and V by 1 base; bases with no gene match: 10.